These 22 T cell receptor beta chains came from one sample sequenced in a study of glioma-infiltrating T cells. Using RNA template, CDR3s of TCR alpha and beta were amplified with iRepertoire arm-PCR. TCRdb processed the multiplex PCR reads anew with MiXCR; each CDR3 protein has one entry. The repertoire includes under 200,000 distinct CDR3 sequences, about 47% of them detected once, and roughly 5.2% sits in the top ten. Sample: glioma tissue, nonneoplastic brain tissue, or PBMCs (not recorded which). The receptor source for this set is a human donor with low-grade glioma or glioblastoma, undergoing nonglioma brain surgery, or in good health (not recorded which).

The chain combines TRBV6-2 or TRBV6-3 with TRBJ1-1, with D hard to call. CDR1 is MNHEY, CDR2 SVGEGT, per germline. The CDR3 runs to 13 residues. The CDR3 protein is CAGSYFRQDEAFF. DNA for the CDR3: TGTGCAGGCAGTTACTTCAGGCAAGATGAAGCTTTCTTT.

In regard to this clonotype: One end of the junction varies from germline; a read error may be responsible. The CDR3 nucleotides read TGCAGTGCGGTTGGATCCAGTCCGGGGCCCGGCAATCAGCCCCAGAATTTT. As protein: CSAVGSSPGPGNQPQNF. This chain uses TRBV20-1 with TRBJ1-5; D is perhaps TRBD1 (5 bases). Germline CDR1 and CDR2: DFQATT and SNEGSKA (reference sequence). CDR3 length equals 17 residues.

The chain recombines TRBV7-9 with TRBJ2-3; 12 nucleotides agree with TRBD2. The CDR3 runs 16 residues. J was trimmed by 7 bases and V by 5 bases; bases with no gene match: 10. Germline V gives CDR1 SEHNR, CDR2 FQNEAQ (reference sequence). The CDR3 bases are TGTGCCAGCAGCGCAGGGACTAGCGGGTGGCTGAATACGCAGTATTTT. As protein: CASSAGTSGWLNTQYF.

On this clonotype itself: This may be a read error, as it is one base from a much larger clone. This chain joins TRBV3-1 and TRBJ1-2; D gene ambiguous. V was cut by 9 bases and J by 5 bases, with 13 bases left in between. CDR3 length equals 12 residues. Germline CDR1 LGHDT, CDR2 YNNKEL (reference sequence). CDR3 nucleotides: TGTGCCAGAACGGACGGAACTTATGGCTACACCTTC. This codes for CARTDGTYGYTF. Drawing the rest from reference TRBV3-1 and TRBJ1-2, the complete variable domain is DTAVSQTPKYLVTQMGNDKSIKCEQNLGHDTMYWYKQDSKKFLKIMFSYNNKELIINETVPNRFSPKSPDKAHLNLHINSLELGDSAVYFCARTDGTYGYTFGSGTRLTVV.

The table lists this clonotype with a few counts. A much bigger clone sits one base away, suggesting this may be a read error. The chain employs TRBV4-1 and TRBJ1-3; D ambiguous. Germline V gene sequence: CDR1 MGHRA, CDR2 YSYEKL. This CDR3 has 14 residues. CDR3 coding DNA: TGCGCCAGCAGGCAAGGAGGAGGGCCAAACACCATATATTTT. As protein: CASRQGGGPNTIYF.

With respect to this clonotype: An end of the junction differs from the germline gene, which may be a read error. In DNA, the CDR3 is TGTGCCAGCAGCCAGCACCCTTATGGATACAACTTC. Residues: CASSQHPYGYNF. The J gene is TRBJ1-2, the V gene TRBV7-2; no clear D gene. CDR3 length equals 12 residues. Germline CDR1 SGHTA, CDR2 FQGNSA.

This clonotype occurred many times. The V call is TRBV4-2, the J call TRBJ2-1; D gene unclear. Germline V gene data show CDR1 as LGHNA and CDR2 as YNFKEQ. The CDR3 runs to 13 residues. Deletions cut 3 bases from V and 2 bases from J, with 5 bases between. The CDR3 DNA follows: TGTGCCAGCAGCCAGGGTCCCTACAATGAGCAGTTCTTC. Protein: CASSQGPYNEQFF.

In the case of this clonotype: A single base separates this from a much larger clone, so it may be a read error. V is TRBV28 and J is TRBJ2-5; D call uncertain. The germline V and J ends were trimmed by 7 bases and 4 bases, with 10 bases remaining between them. This CDR3 contains 12 residues. From germline, CDR1 is MDHEN and CDR2 SYDVKM. The CDR3 spells CASIDPPETQYF. The CDR3 nucleotides read TGTGCCAGCATCGACCCCCCAGAGACCCAGTACTTC.

Points on this clonotype: This sequence may be a read error, since a much larger clone differs from it by one base. The chain joins TRBV19 to TRBJ2-1; D might be TRBD1 or TRBD2, each matching 5 bases. Germline loops: CDR1 LNHDA, CDR2 SQIVND (reference sequence). The CDR3 consists of 17 residues. Deletions cut 4 bases from V and 10 bases from J, with 26 bases between. The CDR3 sequence is CASSTIGADLSLEEQFF. For the CDR3, the DNA is TGTGCCAGTAGTACCATCGGGGCCGACCTTAGCCTGGAGGAGCAGTTCTTC.

The V call is TRBV20-1, the J call TRBJ1-4, with 9 bases identical to TRBD1. J was trimmed by 10 bases and V by 6 bases; bases with no gene match: 6. The CDR3 spans 12 residues. The germline CDR1 and CDR2 sequences are DFQATT and SNEGSKA (reference sequence). The CDR3 region is CSAAGQGGKLFF. CDR3 coding DNA: TGCAGTGCCGCGGGACAGGGAGGAAAACTGTTTTTT.

The chain employs TRBV24-1 and TRBJ2-5, with D uncertain. CDR3 length: 13 residues. V shed 3 bases and J shed 2 bases, with 6 bases lying between them. Germline assignment: CDR1 KGHDR and CDR2 SFDVKD. The CDR3 DNA reads as TGTGCCACCAGTGATCTAATACAAGAGACCCAGTACTTC. Translating gives CATSDLIQETQYF.

Points on this clonotype: The junction differs from germline at one of its ends, possibly a read error. The chain uses TRBV28 and TRBJ2-5, with 10 bases fitting TRBD2. The length of the CDR3 is 15 residues. The germline V gene has CDR1 MDHEN and CDR2 SYDVKM. CDR3 in amino acids: CASSRLAGDQEAQYF. CDR3 nucleotides: TGTGCCAGCAGCCGACTAGCGGGCGACCAAGAGGCCCAGTACTTC.

This chain uses TRBV12-3 or TRBV12-4 with TRBJ2-5; D uncertain. The CDR3 is made up of 12 amino acids. V gave up 6 bases and J gave up 4 bases, with 9 bases separating them. CDR3 in DNA: TGTGCCAGCAGCCGCACCCCAGAGACCCAGTACTTC. It codes for CASSRTPETQYF.

On this clonotype: A much bigger clone sits one base away, suggesting this may be a read error. The chain couples TRBV7-2 to TRBJ1-1, with no clear D. Germline V gene lookup returns CDR1 SGHTA and CDR2 FQGNSA. The CDR3 has 15 residues. CDR3: CASSLGPSAVTEDFF. CDR3 coding DNA: TGTGCCAGCAGCTTAGGGCCCTCGGCCGTCACTGAAGATTTCTTT. The full variable domain, in which reference TRBV7-2 and TRBJ1-1 provide the parts outside the CDR3, is GAGVSQSPSNKVTEKGKDVELRCDPISGHTALYWYRQSLGQGLEFLIYFQGNSAPDKSGLPSDRFSAERTGGSVSTLTIQRTQQEDSAVYLCASSLGPSAVTEDFFGQGTRLTVV.

In its sample, this clonotype was seen many times. The CDR3 nucleotides read TGTGCCAGCAGTCCCGGGACAGGGAACGAGCAGTACTTC. This codes for CASSPGTGNEQYF. This chain uses TRBV6-1 with TRBJ2-7; 9 bases line up with TRBD1. V dropped 5 bases and J dropped 5; count of bases not matched to a gene: 4. Germline V gene lookup returns CDR1 MNHNS and CDR2 SASEGT. The CDR3 extends over 13 amino acids.

As regards this clonotype: A read error may explain this, as a much larger clone is one base away. V usage is TRBV5-4 and J usage is TRBJ1-6; D is unclear. The CDR3 totals 14 residues. The V gene's germline CDR1 is SGHNT and CDR2 YYREEE (reference sequence). In DNA, the CDR3 is TGTGCCAGCAAGGGCGGTAACACCAATTCACCCCTCCAATTT. It translates to CASKGGNTNSPLQF.

The rearrangement joins TRBV2 to TRBJ2-3; possible D gene TRBD1, 6 bases. This CDR3 has 16 residues. Looked up from germline, CDR1 is SNHLY and CDR2 is FYNNEI. The V gene lost 6 bases and the J gene lost 4 bases, with 20 bases spanning the gap. The CDR3 sequence is CASRAGTWFIPDTQYF. CDR3 DNA: TGTGCCAGCAGAGCCGGGACATGGTTTATTCCAGATACGCAGTATTTT. Variable domain in full (rest from reference TRBV2 and TRBJ2-3): EPEVTQTPSHQVTQMGQEVILRCVPISNHLYFYWYRQILGQKVEFLVSFYNNEISEKSEIFDDQFSVERPDGSNFTLKIRSTKLEDSAMYFCASRAGTWFIPDTQYFGPGTRLTVL.

This clonotype was picked up many times. The chain is built from TRBV12-5 and TRBJ2-7, with D unresolved. The CDR3 spans 12 residues. The germline V gene encodes CDR1 LGHNT and CDR2 FRNRAP. Deletions cut 6 bases from V and 7 bases from J, with 13 bases between. The CDR3 DNA sequence: TGTGCTAGTGGGCGCGAGGACGGGGAGCAGTACTTC. This sequence encodes CASGREDGEQYF.

The chain links TRBV4-1 to TRBJ1-4; D gene unclear. Trimming pared 7 bases from V and 4 bases from J, leaving 10 bases between. The CDR3 loop spans 13 amino acids. Germline CDR1 and CDR2: MGHRA and YSYEKL. This chain's CDR3 is CASTRAVNEKLFF. The CDR3 coding sequence is TGCGCCAGCACCCGAGCCGTTAATGAAAAACTGTTTTTT.

In this sample, this clonotype turned up many times. The chain uses TRBV20-1 and TRBJ2-5; D call uncertain. The CDR3 spans 12 residues. The germline V gene has CDR1 DFQATT and CDR2 SNEGSKA (reference sequence). Trimming took 0 bases from V and 2 from J, leaving 4 bases between them. CDR3 protein: CSARDQQETQYF. In DNA, the CDR3 is TGCAGTGCTAGAGATCAGCAAGAGACCCAGTACTTC.

This chain links TRBV11-2 with TRBJ1-4; D call uncertain. V dropped 1 base and J dropped 6 bases, with 15 bases sitting between them. Germline values: CDR1 SGHAT, CDR2 FQNNGV. There are 16 residues in the CDR3. The chain's CDR3 is CASSLGLRPGYEKLFF. CDR3 nucleotides: TGTGCCAGCAGCTTAGGTCTTAGGCCGGGTTATGAAAAACTGTTTTTT.

This clonotype appeared many times. The rearrangement joins TRBV20-1 to TRBJ2-3; 13 positions agree with TRBD2. Germline V gene data show CDR1 as DFQATT and CDR2 as SNEGSKA (reference sequence). With V trimmed by 6 bases and J by 3 bases, 3 bases remained unmatched. The CDR3 length is 14 residues. For the CDR3, the DNA is TGCAGTGCCCAGACTAGCGGGAGGACAGATACGCAGTATTTT. Translation: CSAQTSGRTDTQYF.